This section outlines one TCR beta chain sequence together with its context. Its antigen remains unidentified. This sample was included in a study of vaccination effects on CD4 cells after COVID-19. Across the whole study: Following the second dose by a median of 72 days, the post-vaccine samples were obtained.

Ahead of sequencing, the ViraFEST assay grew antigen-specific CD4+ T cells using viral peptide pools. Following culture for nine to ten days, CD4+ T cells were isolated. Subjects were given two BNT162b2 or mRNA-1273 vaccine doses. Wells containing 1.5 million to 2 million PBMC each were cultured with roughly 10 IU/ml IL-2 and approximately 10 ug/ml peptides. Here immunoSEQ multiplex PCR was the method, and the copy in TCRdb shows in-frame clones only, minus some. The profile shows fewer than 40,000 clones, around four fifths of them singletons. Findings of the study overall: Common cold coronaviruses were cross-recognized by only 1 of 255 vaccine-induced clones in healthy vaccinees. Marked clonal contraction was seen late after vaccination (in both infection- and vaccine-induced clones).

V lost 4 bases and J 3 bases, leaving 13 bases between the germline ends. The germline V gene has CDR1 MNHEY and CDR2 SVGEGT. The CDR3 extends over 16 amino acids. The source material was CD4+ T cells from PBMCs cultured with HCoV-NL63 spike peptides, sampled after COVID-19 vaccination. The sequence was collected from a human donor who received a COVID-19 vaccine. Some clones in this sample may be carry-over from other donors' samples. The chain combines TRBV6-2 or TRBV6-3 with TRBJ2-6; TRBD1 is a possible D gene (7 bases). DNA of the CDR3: TGTGCCAGCAGTTGGTGGAGGGGGCTTGGGGCCAACGTCCTGACTTTC. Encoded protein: CASSWWRGLGANVLTF.